What follows are 6 T cell receptor beta chains derived from one specimen sequenced in a study of control samples from healthy donors and cancer patients. The data were produced by immunoSEQ multiplex PCR, yet TCRdb's version contains in-frame clones alone and is incomplete. The sample contains 95,000 to 150,000 clones, around 88% of which appear only once. The specimen sequenced was blood. These receptors were collected from a man aged 35 to 55 in good health.

V is TRBV4-1 and J is TRBJ1-2; TRBD1 agrees at 7 bases. V shed 3 bases, J shed 5 bases, and the junction held 3 bases outside the gene matches. CDR3 size: 13 residues. Germline CDR1 is MGHRA and CDR2 is YSYEKL. The CDR3 spells CASSHRDRYGYTF. The CDR3 DNA reads as TGCGCCAGCAGCCATAGGGACAGATATGGCTACACCTTC.

In its sample, this clone was seen once. The V and J genes are TRBV27 and TRBJ2-5, with a possible D match to TRBD2 (6 bases). Germline values: CDR1 MNHEY, CDR2 SMNVEV (reference sequence). The CDR3 has 13 residues. Trimming took off 5 bases at V and 0 bases at J, with 7 bases between the two ends. The CDR3 DNA reads as TGTGCCAGCAGTCGCGGGAACCAAGAGACCCAGTACTTC. Its protein is CASSRGNQETQYF.

This clone showed up just once. As DNA, the CDR3 is TGTGCCAGCAGTGAAGTGGGACTAGGGGAGACCCAGTACTTC. It codes for CASSEVGLGETQYF. The rearrangement links TRBV2 to TRBJ2-5, with TRBD2 identical over 8 bases. This CDR3 has 14 amino acids. V lost 1 base to trimming and J lost 5 bases; unmatched junction nucleotides: 3. The germline V gene has CDR1 SNHLY and CDR2 FYNNEI.

This clone has just a few counts. The chain is built from TRBV6-5 and TRBJ1-2; D call uncertain. This CDR3 region has 11 residues. With 4 bases removed from V and 4 bases from J, the gap between germline ends came to 4 bases. Germline V gene data show CDR1 as MNHEY and CDR2 as SVGAGI. The CDR3 sequence is CASSSSYGYTF. The CDR3 DNA sequence: TGTGCCAGCAGTTCCTCCTATGGCTACACCTTC.

The chain employs TRBV5-1 and TRBJ2-1; D is unresolved. The CDR3 is made up of 12 amino acids. Trimming pared 1 base from V and 7 bases from J, leaving 6 bases between. In germline, CDR1 is SGHRS, CDR2 YFSETQ. The CDR3 here is CASSLPANEQFF. Written as DNA, the CDR3 is TGCGCCAGCAGCTTGCCTGCTAATGAGCAGTTCTTC.

The rearrangement links TRBV5-1 to TRBJ2-1, with 16 bases aligning to TRBD2. V lost 5 bases and J lost 10; bases outside the gene matches: 12. The CDR3 is made up of 17 amino acids. Germline V gene data show CDR1 as SGHRS and CDR2 as YFSETQ. The chain's CDR3 is CASRKTGTSGGAGEQFF. The CDR3 coding sequence is TGCGCCAGCAGGAAAACCGGGACTAGCGGGGGGGCCGGAGAGCAGTTCTTC.